The 19 T cell receptor beta chains listed next were all sequenced from one sample in a study of blood T cell repertoires in COVID-19. Measured with immunoSEQ multiplex PCR; TCRdb has only the in-frame clones, and not every one. Of tens of thousands of clones in the sample, approximately 83% were seen once. Sequencing was carried out using peripheral blood. Receptors were obtained from a human donor in a cohort sampled during active COVID-19.

Only one count was recorded for this clone. This chain joins TRBV28 and TRBJ2-1; 8 bases fit TRBD2. This CDR3 spans 16 amino acids. The junction had 9 bases not matched to a gene; V was cut back by 6 bases and J by 2 bases. CDR1 MDHEN and CDR2 SYDVKM come from the germline V gene. Written as DNA, the CDR3 is TGTGCCAGCAGCTCTAGCGGGCTCACGGCCTACAATGAGCAGTTCTTC. The encoded protein is CASSSSGLTAYNEQFF.

The chain recombines TRBV9 with TRBJ1-2; no clear D. With 0 bases removed from V and 5 bases from J, the gap between germline ends came to 5 bases. Germline CDR1 reads SGDLS; CDR2 reads YYNGEE. The CDR3 consists of 12 residues. CDR3 region: CASSVGGYGYTF. As DNA, the CDR3 is TGTGCCAGCAGCGTAGGAGGGTATGGCTACACCTTC. Full variable domain (remainder filled in from reference TRBV9 and TRBJ1-2): DSGVTQTPKHLITATGQRVTLRCSPRSGDLSVYWYQQSLDQGLQFLIQYYNGEERAKGNILERFSAQQFPDLHSELNLSSLELGDSALYFCASSVGGYGYTFGSGTRLTVV.

The CDR3 DNA sequence: TGTGCCAGCAGCCTCGACAGGGATGGCTACACCTTC. Residues: CASSLDRDGYTF. The rearrangement links TRBV4-2 to TRBJ1-2, with TRBD1 identical over 7 bases. The V gene's germline CDR1 is LGHNA and CDR2 YNFKEQ. This CDR3 has 12 amino acids. With V trimmed by 4 bases and J by 6 bases, 2 bases remained unmatched.

The chain employs TRBV7-2 and TRBJ2-2; tentative D call: TRBD2 (6 bases). The CDR3 is 14 amino acids. V was cut by 5 bases and J by 8 bases, with 15 bases left in between. CDR1 SGHTA and CDR2 FQGNSA come from the germline V gene. The DNA of the CDR3 is TGTGCCAGCAGCGGAGGGACTTCCGTAGGGGAGCTGTTTTTT. This gives the protein CASSGGTSVGELFF.

J is TRBJ1-2 and V is TRBV2; D call uncertain. V was pared by 3 bases and J by 2 bases, with 10 bases between. The germline V gene has CDR1 SNHLY and CDR2 FYNNEI. The CDR3 has 14 residues. CDR3 sequence reads: CASSDARVNYGYTF. DNA for the CDR3: TGTGCCAGCAGTGACGCTAGAGTAAACTATGGCTACACCTTC.

The V gene is TRBV4-2, the J gene TRBJ2-1; TRBD2 matches 7 bases. Trimming cost V 0 bases and J 6 bases; bases outside gene matches: 11. Germline V lookup: CDR1 LGHNA, CDR2 YNFKEQ. The CDR3 is 17 amino acids. CDR3 nucleotide sequence: TGTGCCAGCAGCCAAGAGGGAGGGATTCCCTTCTCCAATGAGCAGTTCTTC. Translating it yields CASSQEGGIPFSNEQFF.

Notes on this clone: Relative to the germline gene, one junction end is altered; a read error may explain this. The chain employs TRBV7-9 and TRBJ2-7; maybe TRBD2 (6 bases). CDR3 length equals 13 residues. CDR1 and CDR2 from the germline V gene are SEHNR and FQNEAQ (reference sequence). The CDR3 sequence is CASSPGARGREHF. CDR3 in DNA: TGTGCCAGCAGCCCCGGGGCTAGAGGGCGGGAACACTTC.

The chain joins TRBV11-2 to TRBJ2-3; D ambiguous. CDR3 length: 13 residues. Germline V gene lookup returns CDR1 SGHAT and CDR2 FQNNGV. Trimming took 3 bases from V and 5 from J, leaving 9 bases between them. The DNA of the CDR3 is TGTGCCAGCAGCTTTCGTTTCAGAGATACGCAGTATTTT. It yields the protein CASSFRFRDTQYF.

This clone was observed a few times. Here the CDR3 DNA reads TGTGCCAGCAGCCAAGATCGGGCAGGGGCGAACACCGGGGAGCTGTTTTTT. Protein: CASSQDRAGANTGELFF. The chain employs TRBV4-2 and TRBJ2-2; tentatively, D is TRBD1 (6 bases). Trimming stripped 0 bases from V and 0 bases from J, with 11 bases between. Germline values: CDR1 LGHNA, CDR2 YNFKEQ. This CDR3 has 17 residues.

V usage is TRBV7-3 and J usage is TRBJ2-5, with TRBD2 matching over 8 bases. The CDR3 extends over 16 amino acids. Germline CDR1 and CDR2: SGHTA and FQGTGA. J was trimmed by 5 bases and V by 4 bases; bases with no gene match: 12. The chain's CDR3 is CASSSNRAGVGETQYF. The DNA for the CDR3 is TGTGCCAGCAGCTCCAACCGAGCGGGAGTGGGGGAGACCCAGTACTTC.

This rearrangement joins TRBV9 to TRBJ1-2; 10 positions match TRBD1. The CDR3 length is 14 residues. Germline CDR1 and CDR2: SGDLS and YYNGEE. V trimming: 3 bases; J trimming: 6 bases; junction bases outside the gene matches: 5. For the CDR3, the DNA is TGTGCCAGCAGCGCGGGACAGGGGAGTCATGGCTACACCTTC. This translates into CASSAGQGSHGYTF.

The chain is built from TRBV7-9 and TRBJ2-1; D is undetermined. This CDR3 has 16 amino acids. Germline V gene lookup returns CDR1 SEHNR and CDR2 FQNEAQ (reference sequence). Between the trimmed V and J ends, which lost 4 bases and 2 bases, there was a span of 15 bases. CDR3 residues: CASSSTRAETYNEQFF. CDR3 nucleotide sequence: TGTGCCAGCAGCTCGACCCGTGCGGAGACCTACAATGAGCAGTTCTTC.

The chain recombines TRBV30 with TRBJ2-7; 13 bases align to TRBD2. The CDR3 length is 15 residues. Germline assignment: CDR1 GTSNPN and CDR2 SVGIG (reference sequence). V shed 3 bases and J 2 bases; nucleotides not matched to a gene: 4. CDR3 nucleotides: TGTGCCTGGAGGGCTACTAGCGGGAGGGCCTACGAGCAGTACTTC. Its translation: CAWRATSGRAYEQYF.

Here the CDR3 DNA reads TGCGCCAGCAGTGCCGTACAGGGCCACGAGCAGTACTTC. This encodes CASSAVQGHEQYF. V usage is TRBV10-1 and J usage is TRBJ2-7; possibly TRBD1 for D (6 bases). The germline V and J ends were trimmed by 4 bases and 5 bases, with 12 bases remaining between them. This CDR3 spans 13 amino acids. Germline V gives CDR1 WNHNN, CDR2 SYGVQD (reference sequence).

The chain recombines TRBV29-1 with TRBJ1-6; no clear D gene. This CDR3 contains 14 residues. Germline CDR1 SQVTM, CDR2 ANQGSEA. Trimming cost V 7 bases and J 7 bases, with 17 bases left between them. The CDR3 region has the DNA TGCAGCGCTGGAGAGGGAGGGATGAATTCACCCCTCCACTTT. Translation gives CSAGEGGMNSPLHF. Using reference TRBV29-1 and TRBJ1-6 for the parts outside the CDR3, the full variable domain is SAVISQKPSRDICQRGTSLTIQCQVDSQVTMMFWYRQQPGQSLTLIATANQGSEATYESGFVIDKFPISRPNLTFSTLTVSNMSPEDSSIYLCSAGEGGMNSPLHFGNGTRLTVT.

This chain connects TRBV6-6 to TRBJ2-1; 14 bases agree with TRBD2. The CDR3 length is 15 residues. With V trimmed by 5 bases and J by 10 bases, 7 bases remained unmatched. Germline V CDR1 and CDR2: MNHNY, SVGAGI (reference sequence). In DNA form, the CDR3 reads TGTGCCAGCAGTAGGACTAGCGGGAGGTATGGCGAGCAGTTCTTC. It yields the protein CASSRTSGRYGEQFF.

This chain uses TRBV3-1 (or the pseudogene TRBV3-2) with TRBJ1-6; the match to TRBD1 covers 7 bases. This CDR3 is built from 16 residues. V dropped 3 bases and J dropped 2; count of bases not matched to a gene: 4. Looked up from germline, CDR1 is LGHDT and CDR2 is YNNKEL (reference sequence). CDR3: CASSQGDRAYNSPLHF. In DNA, the CDR3 is TGTGCCAGCAGCCAGGGCGACAGGGCCTATAATTCACCCCTCCACTTT.

V usage is TRBV28 and J usage is TRBJ2-7, with 9 bases lining up with TRBD2. This CDR3 spans 15 amino acids. CDR1 and CDR2 (germline): MDHEN, SYDVKM. V shed 6 bases and J 3 bases; nucleotides not matched to a gene: 9. The CDR3 region has the DNA TGTGCCAGCAGCGCTCTAGCGGGATTCATCTACGAGCAGTACTTC. Residues: CASSALAGFIYEQYF.

The CDR3 sequence is CASSLESGGEQYF. In nucleotides, the CDR3 is TGTGCCAGCAGCTTAGAATCCGGGGGCGAGCAGTACTTC. The chain has TRBV7-9 and TRBJ2-7, with TRBD2 as a possible D gene (6 bases). The CDR3 spans 13 residues. Per germline, CDR1 SEHNR and CDR2 FQNEAQ (reference sequence). The V and J ends lost 1 base and 6 bases respectively, with 10 bases between them.